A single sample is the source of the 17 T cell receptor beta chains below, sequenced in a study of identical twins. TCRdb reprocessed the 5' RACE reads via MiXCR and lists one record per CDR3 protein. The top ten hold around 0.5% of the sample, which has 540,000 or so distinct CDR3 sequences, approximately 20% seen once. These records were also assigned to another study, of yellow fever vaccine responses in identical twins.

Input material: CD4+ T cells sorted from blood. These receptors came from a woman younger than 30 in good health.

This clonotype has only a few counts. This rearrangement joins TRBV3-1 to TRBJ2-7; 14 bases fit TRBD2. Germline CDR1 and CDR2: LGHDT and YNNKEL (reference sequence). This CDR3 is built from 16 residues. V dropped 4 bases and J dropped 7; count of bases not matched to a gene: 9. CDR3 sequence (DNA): TGTGCCAGCAGCCCGGGACTAGCGGGGGAGAGTGGGGAGCAGTACGTC. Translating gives CASSPGLAGESGEQYV.

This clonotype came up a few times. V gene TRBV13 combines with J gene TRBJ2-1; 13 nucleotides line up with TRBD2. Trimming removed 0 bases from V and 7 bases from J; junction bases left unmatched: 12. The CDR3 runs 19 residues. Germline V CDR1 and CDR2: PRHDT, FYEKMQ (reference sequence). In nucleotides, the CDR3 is TGTGCCAGCAGCTTAGGTCGGACTAGCGGGGGCTCAGTTAAGAATGAGCAGTTCTTC. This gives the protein CASSLGRTSGGSVKNEQFF. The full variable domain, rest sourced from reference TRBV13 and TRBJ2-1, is AAGVIQSPRHLIKEKRETATLKCYPIPRHDTVYWYQQGPGQDPQFLISFYEKMQSDKGSIPDRFSAQQFSDYHSELNMSSLELGDSALYFCASSLGRTSGGSVKNEQFFGPGTRLTVL.

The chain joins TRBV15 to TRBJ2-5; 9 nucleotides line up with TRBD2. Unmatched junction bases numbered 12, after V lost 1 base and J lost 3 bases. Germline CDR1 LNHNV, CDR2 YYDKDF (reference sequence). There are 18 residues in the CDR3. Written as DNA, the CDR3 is TGTGCCACCAGCAGAGTATCAACGGGACTAGCTATTAAAGAGACCCAGTACTTC. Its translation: CATSRVSTGLAIKETQYF.

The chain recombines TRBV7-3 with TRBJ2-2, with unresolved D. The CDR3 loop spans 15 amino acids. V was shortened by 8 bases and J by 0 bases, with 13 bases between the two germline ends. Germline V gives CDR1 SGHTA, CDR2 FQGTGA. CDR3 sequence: CASAQRPANTGELFF. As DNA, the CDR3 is TGTGCCAGCGCTCAGCGCCCCGCGAACACCGGGGAGCTGTTTTTT.

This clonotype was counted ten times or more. The CDR3 nucleotides are TGTGCCAGCACCGTCTATAGCAATCAGCCCCAGCATTTT. It specifies CASTVYSNQPQHF. The rearrangement uses TRBV28 and TRBJ1-5; D remains ambiguous. The CDR3 is 13 residues long. CDR1 is MDHEN, CDR2 SYDVKM, per germline. The V gene lost 7 bases and the J gene lost 0 bases, with 7 bases spanning the gap.

DNA for the CDR3: TGTGCCAGCAGTCCCGGGACAGGTTTTGGCTACACCTTC. Encoded protein: CASSPGTGFGYTF. The V call is TRBV12-3 or TRBV12-4, the J call TRBJ1-2; 8 bases are a match to TRBD1. V shed 5 bases and J 7 bases; nucleotides not matched to a gene: 6. The length of the CDR3 is 13 residues.

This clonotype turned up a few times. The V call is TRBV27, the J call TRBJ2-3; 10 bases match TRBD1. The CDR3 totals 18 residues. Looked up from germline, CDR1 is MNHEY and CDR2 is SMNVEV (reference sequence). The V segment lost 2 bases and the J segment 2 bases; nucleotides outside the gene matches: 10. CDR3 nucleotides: TGTGCCAGCAGTTTAAGCCCAACGACAGGGGGCTACACAGATACGCAGTATTTT. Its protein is CASSLSPTTGGYTDTQYF.

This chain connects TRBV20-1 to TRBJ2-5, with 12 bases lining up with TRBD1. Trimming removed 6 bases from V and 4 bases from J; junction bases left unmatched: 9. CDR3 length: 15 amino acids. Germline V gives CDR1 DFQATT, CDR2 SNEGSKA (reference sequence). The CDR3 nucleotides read TGCAGTGCACAACCCGGGACAGGGGGCTTAGAGACCCAGTACTTC. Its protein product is CSAQPGTGGLETQYF.

The CDR3 spells CATKTASQETQYF. The CDR3 DNA reads as TGCGCCACCAAGACAGCAAGCCAAGAGACCCAGTACTTC. The rearrangement links TRBV5-1 to TRBJ2-5, with TRBD1 as a possible D gene (5 bases). V lost 9 bases and J lost 1, with 13 bases in between. CDR3 size: 13 residues. Germline CDR1 reads SGHRS; CDR2 reads YFSETQ.

CDR3 bases: TGTGCCAGCAGTTTTGTGGGGGCAAACACCGGGGAGCTGTTTTTT. Residues: CASSFVGANTGELFF. The V gene is TRBV27, the J gene TRBJ2-2, with D possibly being TRBD1 (6 bases). CDR1 is MNHEY, CDR2 SMNVEV, per germline (reference sequence). Trimming shortened V by 3 bases and J by 2 bases, and 10 bases separated the two germline ends. The CDR3 has 15 amino acids.

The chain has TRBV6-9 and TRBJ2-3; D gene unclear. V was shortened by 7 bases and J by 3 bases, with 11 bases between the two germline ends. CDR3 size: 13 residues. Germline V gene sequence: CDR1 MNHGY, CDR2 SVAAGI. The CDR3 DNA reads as TGTGCCAGCAAGGACCATGATACAGATACGCAGTATTTT. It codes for CASKDHDTDTQYF.

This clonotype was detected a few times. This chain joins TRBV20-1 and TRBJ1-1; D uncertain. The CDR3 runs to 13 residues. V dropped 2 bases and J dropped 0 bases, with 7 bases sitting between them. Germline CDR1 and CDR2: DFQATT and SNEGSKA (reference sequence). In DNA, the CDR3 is TGCAGTGCTAGAACATCCTTGAACACTGAAGCTTTCTTT. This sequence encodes CSARTSLNTEAFF.

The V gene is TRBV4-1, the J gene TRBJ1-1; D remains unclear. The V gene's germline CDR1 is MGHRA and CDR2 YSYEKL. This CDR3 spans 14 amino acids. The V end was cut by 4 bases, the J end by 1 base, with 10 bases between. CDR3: CASSLHIGNTEAFF. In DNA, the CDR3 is TGCGCCAGCAGCCTACACATAGGGAACACTGAAGCTTTCTTT.

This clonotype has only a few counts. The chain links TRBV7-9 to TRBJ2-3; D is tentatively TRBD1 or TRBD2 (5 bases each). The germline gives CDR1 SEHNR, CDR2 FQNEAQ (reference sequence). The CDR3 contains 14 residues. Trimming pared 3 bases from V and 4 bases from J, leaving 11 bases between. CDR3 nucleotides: TGTGCCAGCAGCTTGGGGGAGTTGCCAGATACGCAGTATTTT. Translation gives CASSLGELPDTQYF. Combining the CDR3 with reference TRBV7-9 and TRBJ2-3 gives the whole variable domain DTGVSQNPRHKITKRGQNVTFRCDPISEHNRLYWYRQTLGQGPEFLTYFQNEAQLEKSRLLSDRFSAERPKGSFSTLEIQRTEQGDSAMYLCASSLGELPDTQYFGPGTRLTVL.

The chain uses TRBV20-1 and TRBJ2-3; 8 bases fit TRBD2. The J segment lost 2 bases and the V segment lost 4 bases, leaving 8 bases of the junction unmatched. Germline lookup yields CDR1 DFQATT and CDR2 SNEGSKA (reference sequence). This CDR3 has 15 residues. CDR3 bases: TGCAGTGCTACTGCGCGGGGGGCCGTCACAGATACGCAGTATTTT. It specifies CSATARGAVTDTQYF.

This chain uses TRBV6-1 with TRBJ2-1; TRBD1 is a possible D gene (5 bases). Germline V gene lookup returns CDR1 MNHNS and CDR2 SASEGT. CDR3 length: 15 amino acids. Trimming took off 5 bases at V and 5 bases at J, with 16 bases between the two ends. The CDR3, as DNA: TGTGCCAGCAGTCAAAGGGGTATTGGGGACAATGAGCAGTTCTTC. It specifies CASSQRGIGDNEQFF.

The DNA for the CDR3 is TGTGCCAGCAGTTACAAAGGGACAGGCCTGAGCTCTGGGGCCAACGTCCTGACTTTC. This gives the protein CASSYKGTGLSSGANVLTF. V gene TRBV6-5 combines with J gene TRBJ2-6, with 8 positions matching TRBD1. From germline, CDR1 is MNHEY and CDR2 SVGAGI. V lost 2 bases and J lost 0; bases outside the gene matches: 9. The CDR3 sequence is 19 residues long.